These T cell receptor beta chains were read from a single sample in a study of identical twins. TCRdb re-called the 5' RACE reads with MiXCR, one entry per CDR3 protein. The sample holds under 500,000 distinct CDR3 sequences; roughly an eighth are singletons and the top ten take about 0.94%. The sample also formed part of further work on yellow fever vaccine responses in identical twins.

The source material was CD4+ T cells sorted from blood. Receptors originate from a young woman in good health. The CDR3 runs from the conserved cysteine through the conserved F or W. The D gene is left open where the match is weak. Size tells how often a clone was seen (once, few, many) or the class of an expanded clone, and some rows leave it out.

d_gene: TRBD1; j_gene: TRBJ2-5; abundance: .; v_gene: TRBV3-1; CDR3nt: TGTGCCAGCAGCGGGACAGAGAAAAAGCAAGAGACCCAGTACTTC; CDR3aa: CASSGTEKKQETQYF
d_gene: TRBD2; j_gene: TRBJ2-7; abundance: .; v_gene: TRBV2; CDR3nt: TGTGCCAGCAGTGCTGGGGGGGCCTACGAGCAGTACTTC; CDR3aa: CASSAGGAYEQYF
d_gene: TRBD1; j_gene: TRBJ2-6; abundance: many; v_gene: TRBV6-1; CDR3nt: TGTGCCAGCACCCGACAGGGCTCCAACTCTGGGGCCAACGTCCTGACTTTC; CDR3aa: CASTRQGSNSGANVLTF
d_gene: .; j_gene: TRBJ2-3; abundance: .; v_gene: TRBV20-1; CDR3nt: TGCAGTGCTAGGAGCTACAGGGTCACAGATACGCAGTATTTT; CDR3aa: CSARSYRVTDTQYF
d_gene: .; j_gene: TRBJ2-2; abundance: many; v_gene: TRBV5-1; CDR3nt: TGTGCCAGCAGTTTAGACACGAACACCGGGGAGCTGTTTTTT; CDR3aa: CASSLDTNTGELFF
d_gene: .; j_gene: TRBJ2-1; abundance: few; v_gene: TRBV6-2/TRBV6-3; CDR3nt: TGTGCCAGCAGTCCGACGCGATCCTACAATGAGCAGTTCTTC; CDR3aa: CASSPTRSYNEQFF
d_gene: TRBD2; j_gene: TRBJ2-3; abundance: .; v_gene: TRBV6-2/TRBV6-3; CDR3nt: TGTGCCAGCAGTACTAGCGGGAATAAAGATACGCAGTATTTT; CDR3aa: CASSTSGNKDTQYF
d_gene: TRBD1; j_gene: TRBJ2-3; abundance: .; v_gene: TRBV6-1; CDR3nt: TGTGCCAGCAGTGGTACAGGGGGAGCCACAGATACGCAGTATTTT; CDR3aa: CASSGTGGATDTQYF
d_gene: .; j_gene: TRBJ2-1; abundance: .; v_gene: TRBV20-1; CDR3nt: TGCAGTGCCTCCCCTAAAAAAAATGAGCAGTTCTTC; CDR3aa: CSASPKKNEQFF
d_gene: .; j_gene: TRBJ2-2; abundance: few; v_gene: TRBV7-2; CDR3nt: TGTGCCAGCAGCTCCCCGGGGTCGGGCACCGGGGAGCTGTTTTTT; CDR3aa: CASSSPGSGTGELFF
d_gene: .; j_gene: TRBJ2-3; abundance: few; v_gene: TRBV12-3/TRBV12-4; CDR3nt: TGTGCCAGCTACCGGGGCGGGATCACAGATACGCAGTATTTT; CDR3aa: CASYRGGITDTQYF
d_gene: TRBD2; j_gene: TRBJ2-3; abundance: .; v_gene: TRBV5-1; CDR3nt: TGCGCCAGCAGCTTGGCCGGGACTAGTTCAGATACGCAGTATTTT; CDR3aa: CASSLAGTSSDTQYF
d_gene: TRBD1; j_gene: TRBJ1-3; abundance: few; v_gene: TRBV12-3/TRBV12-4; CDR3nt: TGTGCCAGCAGTTTCCTTGGACAGGGAATACCCAATTTT; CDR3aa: CASSFLGQGIPNF
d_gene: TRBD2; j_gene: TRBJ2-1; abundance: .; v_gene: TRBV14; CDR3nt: TGTGCCAGCAGCCCCCTCCTTCGGACTAGCGGGGGGGGCTACAATGAGCAGTTCTTC; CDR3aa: CASSPLLRTSGGGYNEQFF
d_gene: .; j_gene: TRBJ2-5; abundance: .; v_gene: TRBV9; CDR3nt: TGTGCCAGCAGCGCTGGGCTCAAAGGAGGAGAGACCCAGTACTTC; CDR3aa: CASSAGLKGGETQYF
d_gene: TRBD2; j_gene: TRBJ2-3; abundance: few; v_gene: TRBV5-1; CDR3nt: TGCGCCAGCAGCTTGGTTCCAGCGGGAGCTAGCACAGATACGCAGTATTTT; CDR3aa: CASSLVPAGASTDTQYF
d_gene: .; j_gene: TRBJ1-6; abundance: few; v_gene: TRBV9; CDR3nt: TGTGCCAGCAGCGTAAAGGGGGGCACCCTCCACTTT; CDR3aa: CASSVKGGTLHF
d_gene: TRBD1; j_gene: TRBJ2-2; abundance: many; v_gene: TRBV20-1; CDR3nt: TGCAGTGCTGGTGGACAGGGTCACAAGGAGCTGTTTTTT; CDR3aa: CSAGGQGHKELFF
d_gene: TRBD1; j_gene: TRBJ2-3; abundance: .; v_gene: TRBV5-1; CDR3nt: TGCGCCAGCAGCTTTCCGGGGGGGACAGGGGTGAACACAGATACGCAGTATTTT; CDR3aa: CASSFPGGTGVNTDTQYF
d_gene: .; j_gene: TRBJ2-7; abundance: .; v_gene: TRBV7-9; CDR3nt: TGTGCCATCAGCCGCGGGCCTCTCTACGAGCAGTACTTC; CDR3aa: CAISRGPLYEQYF
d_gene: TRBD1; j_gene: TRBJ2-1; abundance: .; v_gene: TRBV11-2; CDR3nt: TGTGCCAGCAGCCCCGACTTCTGGACAGGGGGGACAAAAAATGAGCAGTTCTTC; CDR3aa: CASSPDFWTGGTKNEQFF
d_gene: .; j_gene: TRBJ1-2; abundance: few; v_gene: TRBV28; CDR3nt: TGTGCCAGCAGTTTCGCGGGGCTCTGGGGCTACACCTTC; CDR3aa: CASSFAGLWGYTF
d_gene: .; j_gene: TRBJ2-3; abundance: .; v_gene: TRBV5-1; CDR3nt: TGCGCCAGCAGGACCCAGCCGGCAGATACGCAGTATTTT; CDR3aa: CASRTQPADTQYF
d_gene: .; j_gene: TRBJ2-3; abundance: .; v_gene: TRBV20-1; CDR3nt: TGCAGTGCTAGTGATTGGGGGGATACGCAGTATTTT; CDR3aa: CSASDWGDTQYF
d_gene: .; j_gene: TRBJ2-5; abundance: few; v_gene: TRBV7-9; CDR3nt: TGTGCCAGCAGCTCCGGACACCTCGGGGAGACCCAGTACTTC; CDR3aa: CASSSGHLGETQYF
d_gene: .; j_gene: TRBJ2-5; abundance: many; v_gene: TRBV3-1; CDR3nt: TGTGCCAGCAGCCAAGTGGGAGGAGGAGAGACCCAGTACTTC; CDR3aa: CASSQVGGGETQYF
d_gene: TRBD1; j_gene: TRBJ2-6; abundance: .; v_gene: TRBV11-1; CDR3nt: TGTGCCAGCACTGGGGACAGAGTATGGAGCTCTGGGGCCAACGTCCTGACTTTC; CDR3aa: CASTGDRVWSSGANVLTF
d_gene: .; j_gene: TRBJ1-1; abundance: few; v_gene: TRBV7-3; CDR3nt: TGTGCCAGCAGCTTAACGGGGTTCGGGGCGGACACTGAAGCTTTCTTT; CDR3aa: CASSLTGFGADTEAFF
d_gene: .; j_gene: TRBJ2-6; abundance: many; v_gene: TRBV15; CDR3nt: TGTGCCACCAGCAGAGACAGGGACTCTGGGGCCAACGTCCTGACTTTC; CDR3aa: CATSRDRDSGANVLTF
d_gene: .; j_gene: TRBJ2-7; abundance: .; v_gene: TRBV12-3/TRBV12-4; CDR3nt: TGTGCCAGCAGTCCGAACAGGGTTCTCTCCTACGAGCAGTACTTC; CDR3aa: CASSPNRVLSYEQYF
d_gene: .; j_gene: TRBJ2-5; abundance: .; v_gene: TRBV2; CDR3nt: TGTGCCAGCAAAGGAGGGGGCTGGCAAGAGACCCAGTACTTC; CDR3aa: CASKGGGWQETQYF
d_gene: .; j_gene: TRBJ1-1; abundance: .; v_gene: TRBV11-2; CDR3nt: TGTGCCAGCAGCACCGTCAGGGGCGGGGGCACTGAAGCTTTCTTT; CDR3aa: CASSTVRGGGTEAFF
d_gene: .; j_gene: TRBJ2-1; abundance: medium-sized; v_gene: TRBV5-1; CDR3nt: TGCGCCAGCAGCTTATCAATAGGGTTGTTTAATGAGCAGTTCTTC; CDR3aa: CASSLSIGLFNEQFF
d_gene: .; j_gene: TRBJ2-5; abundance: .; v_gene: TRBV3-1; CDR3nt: TGTGCCAGCAGCGAGGGGTTCCAAGAGACCCAGTACTTC; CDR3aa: CASSEGFQETQYF
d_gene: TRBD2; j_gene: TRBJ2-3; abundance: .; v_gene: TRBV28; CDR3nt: TGTGCCAGCAACCGTGGGGGACTAGCGGGAGGCGATACGCAGTATTTT; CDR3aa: CASNRGGLAGGDTQYF
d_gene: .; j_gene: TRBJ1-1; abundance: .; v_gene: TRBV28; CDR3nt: TGTGCCAGCAGTTTATCCCGTGTAGCGAACACTGAAGCTTTCTTT; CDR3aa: CASSLSRVANTEAFF
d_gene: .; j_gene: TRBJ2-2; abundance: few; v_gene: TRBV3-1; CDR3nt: TGTGCCAGCAGCCAAGAGTTAACAGGCGGGGAGCTGTTTTTT; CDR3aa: CASSQELTGGELFF
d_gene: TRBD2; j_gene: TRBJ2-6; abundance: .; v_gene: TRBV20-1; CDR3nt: TGCAGTGCCGGGGAGGGCTCTGGGGCCAACGTCCTGACTTTC; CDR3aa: CSAGEGSGANVLTF
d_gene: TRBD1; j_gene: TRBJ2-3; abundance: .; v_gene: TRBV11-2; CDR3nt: TGTGCCAGCAGTCGCCGACAGGGCGTGGCAGATACGCAGTATTTT; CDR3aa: CASSRRQGVADTQYF
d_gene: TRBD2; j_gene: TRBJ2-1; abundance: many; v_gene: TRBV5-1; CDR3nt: TGCGCCAGCAGCTTGTTAGCGGGTAATAGTGAGCAGTTCTTC; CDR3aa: CASSLLAGNSEQFF
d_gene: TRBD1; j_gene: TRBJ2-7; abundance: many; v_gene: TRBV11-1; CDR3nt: TGTGCCAGCAGCCCCAGGGGGTTCGGCGAGCAGTACTTC; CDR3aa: CASSPRGFGEQYF
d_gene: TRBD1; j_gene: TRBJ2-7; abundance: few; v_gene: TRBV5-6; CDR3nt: TGTGCCAGCAGCCCCAAACCTCGGACAGGGAGTCACGAGCAGTACTTC; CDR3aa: CASSPKPRTGSHEQYF
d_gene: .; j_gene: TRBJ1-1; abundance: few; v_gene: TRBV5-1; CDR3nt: TGCGCCAGCAGTTTGGATGACCTTTCGGCTGAAGCTTTCTTT; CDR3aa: CASSLDDLSAEAFF
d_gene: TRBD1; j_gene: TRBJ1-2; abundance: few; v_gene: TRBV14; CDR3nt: TGTGCCAGCAGCTTCGGACAGGGGACTAACTATGGCTACACCTTC; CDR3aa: CASSFGQGTNYGYTF
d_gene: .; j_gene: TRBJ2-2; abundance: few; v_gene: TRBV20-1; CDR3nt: TGCAGTGCTAGAGATCGACCGGGTTGGGACACCGGGGAGCTGTTTTTT; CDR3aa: CSARDRPGWDTGELFF
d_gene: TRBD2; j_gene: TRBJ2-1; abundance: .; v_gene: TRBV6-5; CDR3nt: TGTGCCAGCAGTTACCTGGCGGGAGGGCCGCAGAATGAGCAGTTCTTC; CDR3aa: CASSYLAGGPQNEQFF
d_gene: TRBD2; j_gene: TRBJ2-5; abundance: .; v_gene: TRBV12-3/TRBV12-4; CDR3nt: TGTGCCAGCAGTTTAGCTTTCCAGCGGGGGGCCCTCCCTTGGGTGACCCAGTACTTC; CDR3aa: CASSLAFQRGALPWVTQYF
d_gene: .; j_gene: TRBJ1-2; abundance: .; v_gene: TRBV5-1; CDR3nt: TGCGCCAGCAGCTTAGTAGGGGAGTCTATAGGCTACACCTTC; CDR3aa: CASSLVGESIGYTF
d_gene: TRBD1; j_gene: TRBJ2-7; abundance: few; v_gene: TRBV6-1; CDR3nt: TGTGCCAGCAGTCCCGGGACAGAAAGCTCCTACGAGCAGTACTTC; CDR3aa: CASSPGTESSYEQYF
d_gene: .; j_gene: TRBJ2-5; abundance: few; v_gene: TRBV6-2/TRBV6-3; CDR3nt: TGTGCCAGCAGTTTATCTGCTTCTCTAACGCAAGAGACCCAGTACTTC; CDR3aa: CASSLSASLTQETQYF
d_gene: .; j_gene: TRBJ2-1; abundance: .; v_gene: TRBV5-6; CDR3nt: TGTGCCAGCAGCTTGGTTACAGTTCGGCATGATGAGCAGTTCTTC; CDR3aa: CASSLVTVRHDEQFF
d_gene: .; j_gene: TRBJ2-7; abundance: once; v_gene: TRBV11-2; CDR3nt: TGTGCCAGCAGCCCCCAACCGCAGGCTGCCTACGAGCAGTACTTC; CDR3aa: CASSPQPQAAYEQYF
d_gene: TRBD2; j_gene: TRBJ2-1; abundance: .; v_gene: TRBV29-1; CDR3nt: TGCAGCGTTGGGTCGGGGGTAGCGGGCAATGAGCAGTTCTTC; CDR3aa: CSVGSGVAGNEQFF
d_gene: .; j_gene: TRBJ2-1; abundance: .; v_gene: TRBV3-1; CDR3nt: TGTGCCAGCACCCAGCCGGTCCGGGAGACATACAATGAGCAGTTCTTC; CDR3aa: CASTQPVRETYNEQFF
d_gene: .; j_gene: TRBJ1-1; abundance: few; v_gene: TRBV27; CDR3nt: TGTGCCAGCAAATTGGGCAATTACATGAACACTGAAGCTTTCTTT; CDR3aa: CASKLGNYMNTEAFF
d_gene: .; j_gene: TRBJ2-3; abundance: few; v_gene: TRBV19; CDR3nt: TGTGCCAGTAAACGTAGCTCTAGCACAGATACGCAGTATTTT; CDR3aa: CASKRSSSTDTQYF
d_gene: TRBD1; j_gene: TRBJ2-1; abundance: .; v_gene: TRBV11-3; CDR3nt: TGTGCCAGCAGCTCGGGACAGGGGATAGGTGAGCAGTTCTTC; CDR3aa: CASSSGQGIGEQFF